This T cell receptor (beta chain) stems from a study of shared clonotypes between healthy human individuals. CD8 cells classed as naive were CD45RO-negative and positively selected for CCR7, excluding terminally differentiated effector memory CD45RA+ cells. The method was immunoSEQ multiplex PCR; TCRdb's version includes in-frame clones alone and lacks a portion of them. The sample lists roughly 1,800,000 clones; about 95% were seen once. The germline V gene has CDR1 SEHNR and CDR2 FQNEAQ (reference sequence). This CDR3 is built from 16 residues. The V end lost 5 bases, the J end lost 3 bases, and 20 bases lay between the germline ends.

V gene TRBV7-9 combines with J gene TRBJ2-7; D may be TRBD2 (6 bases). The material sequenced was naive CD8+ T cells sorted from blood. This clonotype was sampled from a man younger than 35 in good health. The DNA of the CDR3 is TGTGCCAGCAGCCTGACCTTAGCGGACCCCTACTACGAGCAGTACTTC. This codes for CASSLTLADPYYEQYF.